Sequencing of this T cell receptor beta chain was carried out in a study of blood T cell repertoires in COVID-19. In the study overall: Whether acute or convalescent, the COVID-19 samples came from the United States, Italy and Spain. The analysed material was cDNA or gDNA that came from T cells, B-cell-depleted T cells, or PBMCs.

Under the authors' procedure: From reference gene primer amplification, estimates of nucleated cell counts were derived. Only in-frame clones appear in the TCRdb table, and some are missing; sequencing was by immunoSEQ multiplex PCR. V and J calls and clone size are copied from that table; D and trimming were computed from the DNA. This table has more than 75,000 clones, about 80% appearing once. The sequence was obtained from a human donor in a cohort sampled during active COVID-19. Material for sequencing was peripheral blood.

The CDR3 DNA reads TGTGCCAGTTCAAGACAGGGGGCGCAGAACACCGGGGAGCTGTTTTTT. Its translation is CASSRQGAQNTGELFF. V is TRBV2 and J is TRBJ2-2; 10 nucleotides match TRBD1. V shed 9 bases, J shed 1 base, and the junction held 8 bases outside the gene matches. CDR1 is SNHLY, CDR2 FYNNEI, per germline. CDR3 length: 16 residues.